This TCR beta chain was identified in a study of T cell repertoires in cytomegalovirus infection. Study-level results: The cumulative frequency of public TCR beta families identified carriers of CMV plus the relevant HLA. HLA-C-restricted CMV clonotypes gave the most frequent clonotype in two of eight donors.

Each CDR3 protein is one row after TCRdb ran MiXCR on the reads. Seen here are over 300,000 distinct CDR3 sequences, 15% to 20% observed once, and the top ten hold approximately 12%. This clonotype was seen ten or more times. Its antigen is unidentified. The CDR3 covers 18 residues. The junction had 16 bases not matched to a gene; V was cut back by 3 bases and J by 2 bases. Germline V gene lookup returns CDR1 SGHDT and CDR2 YYEEEE. The sequence came from a human donor in good health (CMV status not recorded). Some clones in this sample may be carry-over from other donors' samples. The chain joins TRBV5-6 to TRBJ2-7; 8 bases fit TRBD1. Sequencing input: PBMCs. The CDR3 here is CASSSSWGPGTGTYEQYF. CDR3 nucleotides: TGTGCCAGCAGCTCGTCTTGGGGCCCCGGGACAGGAACCTACGAGCAGTACTTC.